This paragraph covers one T cell receptor (beta chain) sequence. The target antigen is unknown. The data are from a study of persistence of HIV-infected CD4 T cells. The V end was cut by 8 bases, the J end by 7 bases, with 10 bases between. The CDR3 runs 10 residues. Germline CDR1 GTSNPN, CDR2 SVGIG (reference sequence). An overlapping HIV-1 Gag peptide pool stimulated these cells at roughly 1 ug/peptide/mL. Responding CD4+ T cells were sorted by upregulation of both CD40 ligand and CD69. Donors had undetectable plasma HIV-1 RNA, under 50 copies/mL, for 4+ years. Donors had CD4+ T cell counts above 400 cells/uL and were CMV-seropositive. The immunoSEQ assay was version 4, run in survey mode. TCRdb's table, derived via immunoSEQ multiplex PCR, lists solely in-frame clones and lacks some. The sample yields about 20,000 clones, 55% to 65% seen once.

This chain connects TRBV30 to TRBJ2-3, with D possibly being TRBD1 (6 bases). The source is an adult woman with HIV who was CMV-seropositive. The source material was CD4+ T cells sorted from PBMCs after 18-hour stimulation, sampled from a patient who received antiretroviral therapy. CDR3 nucleotides: TGTGCCCAGGGGACGCATACGCAGTATTTT. It specifies CAQGTHTQYF.